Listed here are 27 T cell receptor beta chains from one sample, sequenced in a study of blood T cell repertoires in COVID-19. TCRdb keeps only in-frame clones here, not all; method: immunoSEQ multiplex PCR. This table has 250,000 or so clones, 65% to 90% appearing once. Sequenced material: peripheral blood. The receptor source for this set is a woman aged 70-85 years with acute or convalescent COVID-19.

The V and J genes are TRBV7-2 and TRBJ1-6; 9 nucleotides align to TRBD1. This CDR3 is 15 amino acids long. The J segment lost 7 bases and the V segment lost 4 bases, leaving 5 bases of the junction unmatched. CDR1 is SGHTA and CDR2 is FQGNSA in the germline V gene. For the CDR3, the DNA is TGTGCCAGCAGCTGGCCGGGACAGGGAAATTCACCCCTCCACTTT. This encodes CASSWPGQGNSPLHF.

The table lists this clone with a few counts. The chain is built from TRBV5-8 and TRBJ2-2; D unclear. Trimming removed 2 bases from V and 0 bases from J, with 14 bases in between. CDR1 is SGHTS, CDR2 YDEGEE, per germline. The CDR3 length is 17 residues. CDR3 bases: TGTGCCAGCAGCTTTCTTTTTGGGCCTTCGAACACCGGGGAGCTGTTTTTT. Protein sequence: CASSFLFGPSNTGELFF.

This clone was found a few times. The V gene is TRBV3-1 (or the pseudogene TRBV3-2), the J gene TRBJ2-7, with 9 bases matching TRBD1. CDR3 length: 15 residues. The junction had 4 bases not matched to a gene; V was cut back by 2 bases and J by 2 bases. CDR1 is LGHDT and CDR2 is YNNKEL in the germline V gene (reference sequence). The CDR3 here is CASSQRQGVPYEQYF. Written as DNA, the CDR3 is TGTGCCAGCAGCCAAAGACAGGGGGTCCCCTACGAGCAGTACTTC.

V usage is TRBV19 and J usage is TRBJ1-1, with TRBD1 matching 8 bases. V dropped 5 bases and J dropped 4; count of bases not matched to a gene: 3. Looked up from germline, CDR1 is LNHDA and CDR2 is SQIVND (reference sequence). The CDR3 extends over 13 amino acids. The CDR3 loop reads CASSARGPTEAFF. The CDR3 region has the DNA TGTGCCAGTAGTGCCAGGGGGCCCACTGAAGCTTTCTTT.

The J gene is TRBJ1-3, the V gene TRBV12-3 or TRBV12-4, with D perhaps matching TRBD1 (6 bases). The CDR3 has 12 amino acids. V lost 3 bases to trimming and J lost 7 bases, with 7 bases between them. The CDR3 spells CASSLQGNTIYF. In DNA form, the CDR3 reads TGTGCCAGCAGTTTGCAGGGGAACACCATATATTTT.

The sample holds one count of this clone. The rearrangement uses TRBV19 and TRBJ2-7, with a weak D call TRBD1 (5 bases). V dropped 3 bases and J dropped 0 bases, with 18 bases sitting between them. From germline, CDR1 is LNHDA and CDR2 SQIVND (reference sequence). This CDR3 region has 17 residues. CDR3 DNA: TGTGCCAGTAGTATCCTTAAGACAGCCCCCTTCTCCTACGAGCAGTACTTC. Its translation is CASSILKTAPFSYEQYF.

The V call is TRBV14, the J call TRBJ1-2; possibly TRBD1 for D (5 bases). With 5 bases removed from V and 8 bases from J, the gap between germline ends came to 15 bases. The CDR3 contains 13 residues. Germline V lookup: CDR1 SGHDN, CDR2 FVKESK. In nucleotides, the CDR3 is TGTGCCAGCAGCGCCCTGCGGTCAGGGGGCTACACCTTC. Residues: CASSALRSGGYTF.

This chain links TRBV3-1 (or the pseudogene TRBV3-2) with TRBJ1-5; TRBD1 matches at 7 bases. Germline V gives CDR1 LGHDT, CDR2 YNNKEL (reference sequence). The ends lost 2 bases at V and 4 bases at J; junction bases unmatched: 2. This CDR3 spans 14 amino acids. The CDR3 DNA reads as TGTGCCAGCAGCCAAAACAGGGGAAATCAGCCCCAGCATTTT. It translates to CASSQNRGNQPQHF.

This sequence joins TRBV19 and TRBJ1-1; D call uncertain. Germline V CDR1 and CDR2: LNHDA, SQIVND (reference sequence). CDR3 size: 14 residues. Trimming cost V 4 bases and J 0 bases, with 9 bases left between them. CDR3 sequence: CASSTQTLNTEAFF. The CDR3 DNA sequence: TGTGCCAGTAGTACCCAGACACTGAACACTGAAGCTTTCTTT.

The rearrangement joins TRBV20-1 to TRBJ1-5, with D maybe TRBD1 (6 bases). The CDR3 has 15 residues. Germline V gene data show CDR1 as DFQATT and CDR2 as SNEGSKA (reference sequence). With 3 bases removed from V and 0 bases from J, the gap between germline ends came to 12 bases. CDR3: CSASIGQISNQPQHF. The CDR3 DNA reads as TGCAGTGCTAGTATTGGACAGATTAGCAATCAGCCCCAGCATTTT.

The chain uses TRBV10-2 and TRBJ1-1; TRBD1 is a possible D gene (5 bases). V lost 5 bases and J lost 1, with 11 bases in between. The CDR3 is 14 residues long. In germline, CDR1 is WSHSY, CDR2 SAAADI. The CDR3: CASSSQGGNTEAFF. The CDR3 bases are TGCGCCAGCAGTAGCCAGGGTGGGAACACTGAAGCTTTCTTT.

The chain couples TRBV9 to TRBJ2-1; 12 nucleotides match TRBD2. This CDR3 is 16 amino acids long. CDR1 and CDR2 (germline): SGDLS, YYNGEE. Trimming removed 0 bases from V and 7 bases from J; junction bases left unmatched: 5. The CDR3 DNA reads TGTGCCAGCAGCGTAGATCTAGCGGGGGGGTGGAATGAGCAGTTCTTC. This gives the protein CASSVDLAGGWNEQFF.

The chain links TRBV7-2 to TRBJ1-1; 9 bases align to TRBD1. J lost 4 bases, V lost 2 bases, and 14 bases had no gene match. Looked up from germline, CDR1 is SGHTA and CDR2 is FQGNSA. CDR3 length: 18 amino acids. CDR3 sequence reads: CASSLRPLQGAWLTEAFF. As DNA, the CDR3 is TGTGCCAGCAGCTTAAGGCCGCTACAGGGGGCTTGGCTCACTGAAGCTTTCTTT.

CDR3 in amino acids: CASRSGPGDVYEQYF. The CDR3 DNA sequence: TGTGCCAGTAGGAGTGGGCCAGGGGACGTCTACGAGCAGTACTTC. This sequence joins TRBV19 and TRBJ2-7; a weak D match, TRBD1 (6 bases). Trimming pared 6 bases from V and 3 bases from J, leaving 18 bases between. The CDR3 loop spans 15 amino acids. The germline CDR1 and CDR2 sequences are LNHDA and SQIVND (reference sequence).

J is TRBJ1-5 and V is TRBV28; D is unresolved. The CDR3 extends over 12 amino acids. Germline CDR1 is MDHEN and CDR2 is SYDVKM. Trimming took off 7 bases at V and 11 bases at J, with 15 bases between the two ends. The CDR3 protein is CASTSSQYSQHF. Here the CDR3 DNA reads TGTGCCAGCACCTCATCGCAGTATTCCCAGCATTTT.

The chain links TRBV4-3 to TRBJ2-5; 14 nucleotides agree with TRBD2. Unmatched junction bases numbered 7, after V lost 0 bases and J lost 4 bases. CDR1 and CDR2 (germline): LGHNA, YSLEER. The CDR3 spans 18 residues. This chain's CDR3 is CASSQDPPGLAGVETQYF. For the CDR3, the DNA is TGCGCCAGCAGCCAAGATCCCCCGGGACTAGCGGGGGTAGAGACCCAGTACTTC.

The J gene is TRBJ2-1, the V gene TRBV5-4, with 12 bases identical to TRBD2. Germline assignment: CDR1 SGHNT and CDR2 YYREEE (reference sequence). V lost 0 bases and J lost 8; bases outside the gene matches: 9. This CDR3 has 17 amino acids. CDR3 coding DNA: TGTGCCAGCAGCTTGGCAACCTCTAGCGGGGGGGCACATGAGCAGTTCTTC. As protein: CASSLATSSGGAHEQFF.

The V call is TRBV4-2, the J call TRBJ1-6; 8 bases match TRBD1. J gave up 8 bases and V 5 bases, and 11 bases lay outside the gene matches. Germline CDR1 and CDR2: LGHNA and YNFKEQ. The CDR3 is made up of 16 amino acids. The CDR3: CASSVLDRGTYSPLHF. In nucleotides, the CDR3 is TGTGCCAGCAGCGTCCTTGACAGGGGAACTTATTCACCCCTCCACTTT.

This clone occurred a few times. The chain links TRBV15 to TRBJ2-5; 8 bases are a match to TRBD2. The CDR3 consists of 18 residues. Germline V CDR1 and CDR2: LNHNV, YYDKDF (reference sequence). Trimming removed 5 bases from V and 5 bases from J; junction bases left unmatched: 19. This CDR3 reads CATSFSLPRGDRPETQYF. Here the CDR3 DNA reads TGTGCCACCAGCTTCTCCTTGCCGCGGGGGGACCGCCCGGAGACCCAGTACTTC.

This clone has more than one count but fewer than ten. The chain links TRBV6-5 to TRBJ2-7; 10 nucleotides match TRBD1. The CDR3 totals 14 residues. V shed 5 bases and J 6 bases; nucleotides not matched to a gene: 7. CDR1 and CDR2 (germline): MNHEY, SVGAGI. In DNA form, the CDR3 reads TGTGCCAGCAGTCCCACGACAGGGGGCCTCGAGCAGTACTTC. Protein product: CASSPTTGGLEQYF.

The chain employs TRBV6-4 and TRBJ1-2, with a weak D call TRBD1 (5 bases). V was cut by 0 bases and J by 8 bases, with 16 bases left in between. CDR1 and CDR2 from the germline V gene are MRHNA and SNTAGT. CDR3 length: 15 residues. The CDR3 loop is CASSDSRGVGEGYTF. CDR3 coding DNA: TGTGCCAGCAGTGACTCAAGGGGCGTCGGAGAAGGCTACACCTTC.

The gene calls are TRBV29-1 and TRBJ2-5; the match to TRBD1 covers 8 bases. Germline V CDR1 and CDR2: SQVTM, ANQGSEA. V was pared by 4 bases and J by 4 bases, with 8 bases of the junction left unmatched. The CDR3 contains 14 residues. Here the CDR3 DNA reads TGCAGCGTTGGGTCGGCAGGGGGCAGAGAGACCCAGTACTTC. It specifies CSVGSAGGRETQYF. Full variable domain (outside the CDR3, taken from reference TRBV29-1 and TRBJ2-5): SAVISQKPSRDICQRGTSLTIQCQVDSQVTMMFWYRQQPGQSLTLIATANQGSEATYESGFVIDKFPISRPNLTFSTLTVSNMSPEDSSIYLCSVGSAGGRETQYFGPGTRLLVL.

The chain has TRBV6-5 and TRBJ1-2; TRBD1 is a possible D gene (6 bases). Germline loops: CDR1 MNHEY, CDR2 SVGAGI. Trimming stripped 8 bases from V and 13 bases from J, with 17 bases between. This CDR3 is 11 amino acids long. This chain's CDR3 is CASGQTEDGTF. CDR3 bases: TGTGCCAGCGGACAGACCGAGGATGGCACCTTC.

The CDR3: CAISQDRRNTEAFF. The CDR3 DNA sequence: TGTGCCATCAGTCAGGACAGGCGGAACACTGAAGCTTTCTTT. The V gene is TRBV10-3, the J gene TRBJ1-1; 7 bases match TRBD1. Germline V CDR1 and CDR2: ENHRY, SYGVKD. This CDR3 region has 14 residues. V shed 5 bases, J shed 1 base, and the junction held 4 bases outside the gene matches.

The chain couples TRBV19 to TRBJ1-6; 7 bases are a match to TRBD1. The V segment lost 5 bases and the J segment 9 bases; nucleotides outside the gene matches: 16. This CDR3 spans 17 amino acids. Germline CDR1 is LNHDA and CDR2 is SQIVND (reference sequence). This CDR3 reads CASSSRQGQWSSSPLHF. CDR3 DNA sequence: TGTGCCAGTAGTTCCCGACAGGGTCAATGGAGTAGTTCACCCCTCCACTTT. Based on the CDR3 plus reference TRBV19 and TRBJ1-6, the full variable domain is DGGITQSPKYLFRKEGQNVTLSCEQNLNHDAMYWYRQDPGQGLRLIYYSQIVNDFQKGDIAEGYSVSREKKESFPLTVTSAQKNPTAFYLCASSSRQGQWSSSPLHFGNGTRLTVT.

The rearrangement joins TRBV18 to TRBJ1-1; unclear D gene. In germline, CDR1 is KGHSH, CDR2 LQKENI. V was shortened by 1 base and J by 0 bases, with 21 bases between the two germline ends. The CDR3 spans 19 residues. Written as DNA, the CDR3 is TGTGCCAGCTCACCACTGGAAGGACTATTAGAGAACATGAACACTGAAGCTTTCTTT. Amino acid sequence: CASSPLEGLLENMNTEAFF.

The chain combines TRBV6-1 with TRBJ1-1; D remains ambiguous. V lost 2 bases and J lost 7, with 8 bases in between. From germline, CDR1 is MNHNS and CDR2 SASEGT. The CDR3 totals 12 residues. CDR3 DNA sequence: TGTGCCAGCAGTGAAATTCGAGGTGAAGCTTTCTTT. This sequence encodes CASSEIRGEAFF.